These 4 T cell receptor beta chains originate from one sample sequenced in a study of vaccination and CD4 T cells after COVID-19. Treatment in this sample: roughly 10-day PBMC culture with coronavirus spike peptide pools or control peptides (ViraFEST assay). The Oncomine TCR Beta short-read assay generated sequence data from the DNA of cultured CD4+ T cells. MiXCR, run by TCRdb on the PCR reads, gives a single entry per CDR3 protein. Altogether roughly 10,000 distinct CDR3 sequences are present, more than 55% being singletons, with the ten largest covering 21%. What these receptors recognize is not known. The sequencing input was CD4+ T cells from blood, cultured in vitro. The receptors here all came from a human donor who had recovered from COVID-19.

This clonotype was observed a handful of times. The chain employs TRBV5-4 and TRBJ1-2; D gene uncertain. Per the germline V gene, CDR1 is SGHNT and CDR2 is YYREEE (reference sequence). The ends were cut back, 6 bases at V and 2 bases at J, with 11 bases in the middle. The CDR3 has 13 amino acids. The CDR3 DNA follows: TGTGCCAGCAACACCGGGCTGAACTATGGCTACACCTTC. It encodes CASNTGLNYGYTF.

J is TRBJ1-1 and V is TRBV28; D is unresolved. Germline-derived CDR1 and CDR2 are MDHEN and SYDVKM. The CDR3 runs to 14 residues. Trimming took 3 bases from V and 1 from J, leaving 9 bases between them. The CDR3 DNA is TGTGCCAGCAGTTTGGTGGTCCGGAACACTGAAGCTTTCTTT. Amino acid sequence: CASSLVVRNTEAFF.

The chain is built from TRBV6-1 and TRBJ2-5, with TRBD1 as a possible D gene (5 bases). The V gene's germline CDR1 is MNHNS and CDR2 SASEGT. V dropped 3 bases and J dropped 4 bases, with 12 bases sitting between them. The CDR3 covers 14 residues. The chain's CDR3 is CASSDPGWVETQYF. In DNA, the CDR3 is TGTGCCAGCAGTGATCCAGGGTGGGTAGAGACCCAGTACTTC.

This chain joins TRBV6-5 and TRBJ1-1; TRBD1 is a possible D gene (5 bases). CDR1 is MNHEY and CDR2 is SVGAGI in the germline V gene. This CDR3 spans 16 amino acids. Trimming removed 2 bases at V and 0 bases at J, with 13 bases between. CDR3 nucleotide sequence: TGTGCCAGCAGTTACGGTGACAGACGCATGAACACTGAAGCTTTCTTT. Its translation is CASSYGDRRMNTEAFF.